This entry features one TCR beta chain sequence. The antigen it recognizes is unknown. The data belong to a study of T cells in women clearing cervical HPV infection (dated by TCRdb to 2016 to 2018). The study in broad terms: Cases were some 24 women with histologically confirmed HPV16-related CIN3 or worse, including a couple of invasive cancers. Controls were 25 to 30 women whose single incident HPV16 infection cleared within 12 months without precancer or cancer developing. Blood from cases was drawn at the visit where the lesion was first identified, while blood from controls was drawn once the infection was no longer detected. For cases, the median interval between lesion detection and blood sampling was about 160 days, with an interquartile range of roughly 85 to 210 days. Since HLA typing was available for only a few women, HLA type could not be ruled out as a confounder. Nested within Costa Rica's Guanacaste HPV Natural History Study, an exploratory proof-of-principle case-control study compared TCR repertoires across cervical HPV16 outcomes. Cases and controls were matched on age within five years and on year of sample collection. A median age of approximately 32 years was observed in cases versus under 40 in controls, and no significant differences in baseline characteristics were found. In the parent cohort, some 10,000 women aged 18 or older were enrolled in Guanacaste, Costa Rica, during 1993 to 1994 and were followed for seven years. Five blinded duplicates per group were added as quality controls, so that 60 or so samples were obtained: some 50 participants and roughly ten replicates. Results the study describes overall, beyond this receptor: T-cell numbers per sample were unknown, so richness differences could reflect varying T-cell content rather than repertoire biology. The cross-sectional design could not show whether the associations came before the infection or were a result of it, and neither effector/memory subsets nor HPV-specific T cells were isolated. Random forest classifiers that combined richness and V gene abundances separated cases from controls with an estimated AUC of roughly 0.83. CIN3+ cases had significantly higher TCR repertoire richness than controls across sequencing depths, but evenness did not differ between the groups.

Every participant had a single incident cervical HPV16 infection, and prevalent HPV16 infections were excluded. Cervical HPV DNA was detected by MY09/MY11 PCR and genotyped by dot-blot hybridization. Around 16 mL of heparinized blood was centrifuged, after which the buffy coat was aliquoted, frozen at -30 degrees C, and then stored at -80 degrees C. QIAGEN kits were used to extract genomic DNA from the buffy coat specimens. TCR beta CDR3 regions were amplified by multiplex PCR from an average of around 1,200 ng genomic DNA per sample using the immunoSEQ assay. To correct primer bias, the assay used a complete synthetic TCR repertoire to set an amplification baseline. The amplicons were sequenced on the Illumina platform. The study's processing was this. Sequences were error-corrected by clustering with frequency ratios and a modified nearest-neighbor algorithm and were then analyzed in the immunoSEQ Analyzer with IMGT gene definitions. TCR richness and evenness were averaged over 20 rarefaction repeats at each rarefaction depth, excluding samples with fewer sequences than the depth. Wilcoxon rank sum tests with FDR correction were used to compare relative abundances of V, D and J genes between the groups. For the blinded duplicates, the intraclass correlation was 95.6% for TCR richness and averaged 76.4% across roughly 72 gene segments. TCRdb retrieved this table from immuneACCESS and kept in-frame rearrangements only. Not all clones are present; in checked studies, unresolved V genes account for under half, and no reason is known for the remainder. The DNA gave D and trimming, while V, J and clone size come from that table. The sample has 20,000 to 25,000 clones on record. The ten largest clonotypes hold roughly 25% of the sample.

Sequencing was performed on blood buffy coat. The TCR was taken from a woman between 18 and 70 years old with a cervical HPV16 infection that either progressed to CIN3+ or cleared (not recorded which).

The CDR3 sequence is CASSIPGQGFHYTF. The covered CDR3 bases are TGTGCCAGTAGTATACCGGGACAGGGCTTCCAC. The chain is encoded by TRBV19 joined to TRBJ1-2, with TRBD1 identical over 9 junction bases. The read falls 3 residues short of the CDR3 end, and the missing part is taken from the germline J gene. Its CDR3 holds 14 amino acids, cysteine through phenylalanine. Only the CDR3 bases that were read are kept: 33 of them, in frame from base 1. Based on the germline V gene (reference sequence), the CDR1 and CDR2 sequences are LNHDA and SQIVND.